The entry below gives a single TCR beta chain sequence along with its context. Its antigen is as yet unknown. The entry originates in a study of PD-1 blockade in classical Hodgkin lymphoma. Germline-derived CDR1 and CDR2 are MNHNS and SASEGT. The CDR3 is 13 residues long. Trimming stripped 1 base from V and 15 bases from J, with 16 bases between. The method was immunoSEQ multiplex PCR; TCRdb's version includes in-frame clones alone and lacks a portion of them. The sample comprises 38,000 or so clones, around 70% of which are singletons, and around 14% rests with the top ten. Every patient relapsed after autologous stem cell transplantation, and brentuximab vedotin exposure varied. Study outcomes and limitations: Repertoires differed for reasons still undefined, possibly disease activity or prior therapy. TCR diversity rose significantly by C4D1 in CD4+ but not CD8+ cells. Healthy donors reportedly exceeded newly diagnosed patients in baseline TCR diversity.

The sequence derives from a human donor with classical Hodgkin lymphoma. The chain carries TRBV6-1 and TRBJ2-1; D gene ambiguous. The source material was peripheral blood mononuclear cells (PBMCs), sampled before the second cycle of nivolumab. The CDR3 is CASSEGPLKFRFF. The CDR3 DNA sequence: TGTGCCAGCAGTGAAGGTCCTCTAAAATTTAGGTTCTTC.